This is a list of T cell receptor beta chains from one sample in a study of blood T cell repertoires in COVID-19. Clones were sequenced by immunoSEQ multiplex PCR, and TCRdb holds only the in-frame ones, with some missing. The table includes 200,000 to 250,000 clones, roughly 90% detected once. The sample comprised PBMCs or T cells enriched from blood (not recorded which). These receptors were taken from a man between 18 and 35 years old with acute COVID-19. Each CDR3 is given with its conserved first and last residue. Each record gives: V gene, D gene, CDR3 length, J gene, clone size, CDR3 DNA, CDR3 protein. The D gene is left open where the match is weak. Some rows mark clone size as missing; the rest say once, few, many or name a class of expanded clone.

v_gene: TRBV6-4; d_gene: TRBD2; len: 14; j_gene: TRBJ2-5; abundance: NA; CDR3nt: TGTGCCAGATATTTAGCGGGAGACCCAGAGACCCAGTACTTC; CDR3aa: CARYLAGDPETQYF
v_gene: TRBV4-1; d_gene: TRBD1; len: 18; j_gene: TRBJ2-3; abundance: NA; CDR3nt: TGCGCCAGCAGCCCACTCAAGCCCGGGACAGGGGGTAGAGATACGCAGTATTTT; CDR3aa: CASSPLKPGTGGRDTQYF
v_gene: TRBV27; d_gene: TRBD2; len: 17; j_gene: TRBJ2-5; abundance: NA; CDR3nt: TGTGCCAGCAGTTCGGCTAGCGGGGGAGCTAGACGAGAGACCCAGTACTTC; CDR3aa: CASSSASGGARRETQYF
v_gene: TRBV4-1; d_gene: NA; len: 15; j_gene: TRBJ2-1; abundance: many; CDR3nt: TGCGCCAGCAGCCAAGAACCCGGGGGATTTTATGAGCAGTTCTTC; CDR3aa: CASSQEPGGFYEQFF
v_gene: TRBV4-1; d_gene: NA; len: 14; j_gene: TRBJ2-3; abundance: NA; CDR3nt: TGCGCCAGCAGCCAGACATCAGGGACAGATACGCAGTATTTT; CDR3aa: CASSQTSGTDTQYF
v_gene: TRBV5-4; d_gene: TRBD1; len: 14; j_gene: TRBJ2-1; abundance: NA; CDR3nt: TGTGCCAGCAGCTTGGGGGGGACAGGGGATGAGCAGTTCTTC; CDR3aa: CASSLGGTGDEQFF
v_gene: TRBV12-3/TRBV12-4; d_gene: NA; len: 13; j_gene: TRBJ2-1; abundance: NA; CDR3nt: TGTGCCAGCAGTTTACCTAGTCGAAATGAGCAGTTCTTC; CDR3aa: CASSLPSRNEQFF
v_gene: TRBV10-3; d_gene: TRBD2; len: 14; j_gene: TRBJ2-1; abundance: once; CDR3nt: TGTGCCATCAGTGATGGGACTAGTATTAATGAGCAGTTCTTC; CDR3aa: CAISDGTSINEQFF
v_gene: TRBV19; d_gene: TRBD2; len: 14; j_gene: TRBJ2-7; abundance: NA; CDR3nt: TGTGCCAGTAGTATTGCGGGAGGATCCTACGAGCAGTACTTC; CDR3aa: CASSIAGGSYEQYF
v_gene: TRBV12-3/TRBV12-4; d_gene: NA; len: 13; j_gene: TRBJ2-7; abundance: few; CDR3nt: TGTGCCAGCAGTCCTCAGGGGGGCTACGAGCAGTACTTC; CDR3aa: CASSPQGGYEQYF
v_gene: TRBV30; d_gene: NA; len: 16; j_gene: TRBJ1-2; abundance: NA; CDR3nt: TGTGCCTGGACCCTAAACTGGGGCAGTAAAGCCTATGGCTACACCTTC; CDR3aa: CAWTLNWGSKAYGYTF
v_gene: TRBV7-2; d_gene: NA; len: 12; j_gene: TRBJ2-1; abundance: once; CDR3nt: TGTGCCAGCAGCTTATCACTCGGTGAGCAGTTCTTC; CDR3aa: CASSLSLGEQFF
v_gene: TRBV9; d_gene: NA; len: 13; j_gene: TRBJ2-7; abundance: NA; CDR3nt: TGTGCCAGCAGCGTAGCGGGTCGCTACGAGCAGTACTTC; CDR3aa: CASSVAGRYEQYF